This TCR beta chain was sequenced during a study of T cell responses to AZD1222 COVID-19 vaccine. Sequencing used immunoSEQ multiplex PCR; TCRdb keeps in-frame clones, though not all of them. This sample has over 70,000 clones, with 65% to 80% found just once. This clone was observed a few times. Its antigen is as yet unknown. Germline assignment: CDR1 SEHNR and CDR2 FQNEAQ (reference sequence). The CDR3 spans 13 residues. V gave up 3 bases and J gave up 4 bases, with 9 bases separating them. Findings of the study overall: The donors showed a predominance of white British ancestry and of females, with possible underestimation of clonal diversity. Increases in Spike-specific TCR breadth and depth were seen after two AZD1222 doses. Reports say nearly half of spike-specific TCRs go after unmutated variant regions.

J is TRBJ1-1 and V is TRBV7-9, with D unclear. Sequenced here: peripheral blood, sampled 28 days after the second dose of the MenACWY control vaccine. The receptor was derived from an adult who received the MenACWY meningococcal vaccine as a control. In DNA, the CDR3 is TGTGCCAGCAGCTTTGAGGGCGGCACTGAAGCTTTCTTT. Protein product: CASSFEGGTEAFF.